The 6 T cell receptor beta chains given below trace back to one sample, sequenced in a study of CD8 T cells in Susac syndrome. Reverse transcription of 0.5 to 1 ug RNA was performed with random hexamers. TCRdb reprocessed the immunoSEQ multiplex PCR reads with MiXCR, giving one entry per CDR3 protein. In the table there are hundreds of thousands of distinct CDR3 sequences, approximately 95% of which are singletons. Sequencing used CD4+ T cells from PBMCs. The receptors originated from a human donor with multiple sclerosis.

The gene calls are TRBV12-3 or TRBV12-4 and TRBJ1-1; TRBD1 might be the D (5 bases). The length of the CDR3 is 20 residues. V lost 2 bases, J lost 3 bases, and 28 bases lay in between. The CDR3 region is CASSLSPKHGFLRGDTEAFF. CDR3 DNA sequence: TGTGCCAGCAGTTTAAGTCCAAAGCATGGCTTTCTCCGAGGGGACACTGAAGCTTTCTTT.

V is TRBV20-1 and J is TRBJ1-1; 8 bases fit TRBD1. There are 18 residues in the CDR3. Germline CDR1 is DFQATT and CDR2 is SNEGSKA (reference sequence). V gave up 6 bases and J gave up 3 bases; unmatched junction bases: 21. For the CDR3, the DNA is TGCAGTGCACCCCAGAGGGTAGACAGGGGAGGTTTATACACTGAAGCTTTCTTT. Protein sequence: CSAPQRVDRGGLYTEAFF.

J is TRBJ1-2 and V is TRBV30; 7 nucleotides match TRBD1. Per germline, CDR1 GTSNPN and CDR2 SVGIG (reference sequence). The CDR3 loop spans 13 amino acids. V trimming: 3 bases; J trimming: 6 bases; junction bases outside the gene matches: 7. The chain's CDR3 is CAWSGTAANGYTF. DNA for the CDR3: TGTGCCTGGAGCGGGACAGCGGCTAATGGCTACACCTTC. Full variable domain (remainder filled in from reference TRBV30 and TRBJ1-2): SQTIHQWPATLVQPVGSPLSLECTVEGTSNPNLYWYRQAAGRGLQLLFYSVGIGQISSEVPQNLSASRPQDRQFILSSKKLLLSDSGFYLCAWSGTAANGYTFGSGTRLTVV.

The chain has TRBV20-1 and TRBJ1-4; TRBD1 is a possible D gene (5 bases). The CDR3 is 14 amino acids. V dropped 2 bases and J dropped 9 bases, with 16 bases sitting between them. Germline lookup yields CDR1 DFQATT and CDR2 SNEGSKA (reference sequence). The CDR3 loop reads CSARLEGPSQKLFF. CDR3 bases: TGCAGTGCTAGATTGGAGGGGCCGAGCCAAAAACTGTTTTTT.

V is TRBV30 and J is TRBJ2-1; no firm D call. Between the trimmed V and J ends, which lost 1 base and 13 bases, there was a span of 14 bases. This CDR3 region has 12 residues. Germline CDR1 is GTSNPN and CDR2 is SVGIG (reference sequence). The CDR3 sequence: CAWSGPRLLQFF. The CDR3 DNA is TGTGCCTGGAGTGGTCCCAGGCTCCTTCAGTTCTTC.

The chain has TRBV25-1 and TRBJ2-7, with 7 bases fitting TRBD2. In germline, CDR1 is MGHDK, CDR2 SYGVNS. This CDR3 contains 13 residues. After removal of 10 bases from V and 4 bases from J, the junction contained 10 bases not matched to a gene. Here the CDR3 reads CATLGGEFYEQYV. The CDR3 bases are TGTGCCACCTTGGGAGGGGAATTTTACGAGCAGTACGTC.